The TCR beta chain under discussion was sequenced for a study of CXCR3-negative and CXCR3-positive naive CD8 T cells. General observations from the study: Naive cells positive for CXCR3 carried more hydrophobic TRB CDR3s than CXCR3-negative ones. Post-cryopreservation CXCR3 expression was partly diminished, and the bulk of assays employed fresh PBMCs.

UMI-labeled 5' RACE yielded the TRB cDNA libraries. TCRdb re-called the 5' RACE reads and gives one entry per CDR3 protein, without DNA. The sample has around 40,000 distinct CDR3 sequences. With regard to this clonotype: What it recognizes is unknown.

This TCR was sampled from a human donor in good health. Some clones in this sample may be carry-over from other donors' samples. The sequencing sample was made of naive CXCR3- CD8+ T cells from blood. The subset here: CD45RO-CCR7+CD27+CD95- naive CD8+ T cells lacking CXCR3 (TNR3-).

CDR3 in amino acids: CSAVGTGGSYNEQFF. This chain connects TRBV29-1 to TRBJ2-1; TCRdb outputs TRBD1, but without DNA this stays unchecked. The CDR3 is made up of 15 amino acids. Germline V gene data show CDR1 as SQVTM and CDR2 as ANQGSEA.